These 20 T cell receptor beta chains originate from one sample sequenced in a study of CD8 T cells in Susac syndrome. RNA in amounts of roughly 0.5 to 1 ug was reverse transcribed with random hexamers. TCRdb redid the calling of the immunoSEQ multiplex PCR reads with MiXCR, one entry per CDR3 protein. In the table there are about 290,000 distinct CDR3 sequences, over 75% of which are singletons. Sequencing was performed on CD8+ T cells from PBMCs. These receptors all come from a human donor with multiple sclerosis.

CDR3 amino acids: CASSLPGAWYEQYF. CDR3 coding DNA: TGTGCCAGCAGTTTACCGGGAGCCTGGTACGAGCAGTACTTC. The chain combines TRBV27 with TRBJ2-7; D possibly corresponds to TRBD2 (6 bases). The CDR3 length is 14 residues. The V gene lost 2 bases and the J gene lost 4 bases, with 12 bases spanning the gap. Per the germline V gene, CDR1 is MNHEY and CDR2 is SMNVEV (reference sequence).

The CDR3 DNA reads TGCGCCAGCACGAGGGCATCCGGGGAGCTGTTTTTT. Translated, it gives CASTRASGELFF. This chain uses TRBV5-1 with TRBJ2-2; TRBD2 is a possible D gene (5 bases). Germline V gene sequence: CDR1 SGHRS, CDR2 YFSETQ. V lost 6 bases, J lost 6 bases, and 9 bases lay in between. CDR3 size: 12 residues.

This clonotype was found once. J is TRBJ2-1 and V is TRBV4-1, with D hard to call. Germline CDR1 and CDR2: MGHRA and YSYEKL. The CDR3 is made up of 13 amino acids. Deletions cut 4 bases from V and 8 bases from J, with 12 bases between. CDR3 bases: TGCGCCAGCAGCCCCACCGCTAGGGATGAGCAGTTCTTC. Amino acids: CASSPTARDEQFF.

The rearrangement joins TRBV9 to TRBJ2-7; D ambiguous. V lost 0 bases, J lost 0 bases, and 7 bases lay in between. The CDR3 is made up of 14 amino acids. Germline values: CDR1 SGDLS, CDR2 YYNGEE. This chain's CDR3 is CASSVDGFSYEQYF. The DNA of the CDR3 is TGTGCCAGCAGCGTAGATGGCTTCTCCTACGAGCAGTACTTC.

This clonotype was counted a single time. J is TRBJ2-3 and V is TRBV7-6, with D unresolved. Germline V gene data show CDR1 as SGHVS and CDR2 as FNYEAQ. CDR3 size: 17 residues. V dropped 3 bases and J dropped 4 bases, with 20 bases sitting between them. This chain's CDR3 is CASSLEFRISEADTQYF. The CDR3 DNA follows: TGTGCCAGCAGCTTGGAATTTCGAATATCCGAGGCAGATACGCAGTATTTT.

V usage is TRBV5-6 and J usage is TRBJ2-1; D gene ambiguous. The germline gives CDR1 SGHDT, CDR2 YYEEEE. V was trimmed by 0 bases and J by 7 bases, leaving 5 bases between them. This CDR3 has 12 residues. CDR3 DNA sequence: TGTGCCAGCAGCTTGGCGTTGAATGAGCAGTTCTTC. It codes for CASSLALNEQFF.

V usage is TRBV6-6 and J usage is TRBJ2-3; D perhaps matches TRBD2 (6 bases). V dropped 7 bases and J dropped 0 bases, with 17 bases sitting between them. The CDR3 sequence is 16 residues long. Germline loops: CDR1 MNHNY, CDR2 SVGAGI (reference sequence). The CDR3 loop is CASTPSGEISTDTQYF. CDR3 sequence (DNA): TGTGCCAGCACCCCCTCGGGGGAAATTAGCACAGATACGCAGTATTTT.

The V and J genes are TRBV5-6 and TRBJ1-5; D not resolved. Trimming stripped 1 base from V and 2 bases from J, with 10 bases between. Germline CDR1 reads SGHDT; CDR2 reads YYEEEE. This CDR3 has 15 residues. The CDR3 nucleotides are TGTGCCAGCAGCTTGAGCCTAGAGGGCAATCAGCCCCAGCATTTT. It is translated as CASSLSLEGNQPQHF.

This chain connects TRBV2 to TRBJ2-3; D gene ambiguous. Germline values: CDR1 SNHLY, CDR2 FYNNEI. The CDR3 length is 16 residues. Trimming left V 2 bases short and J 2 bases short, with 14 bases between. The CDR3 is CASSERGRLHTDTQYF. CDR3 bases: TGTGCCAGCAGTGAACGAGGCCGGCTACACACAGATACGCAGTATTTT.

The chain recombines TRBV5-5 with TRBJ2-5; D ambiguous. V gave up 0 bases and J gave up 1 base, with 7 bases separating them. CDR1 and CDR2 (germline): SGHKS, YYEKEE (reference sequence). The CDR3 contains 14 residues. The CDR3 loop reads CASSLDWGQETQYF. CDR3 DNA sequence: TGTGCCAGCAGCTTGGATTGGGGCCAAGAGACCCAGTACTTC.

The V call is TRBV3-1, the J call TRBJ2-7; 12 bases align to TRBD1. Germline CDR1 reads LGHDT; CDR2 reads YNNKEL (reference sequence). CDR3 size: 14 residues. V dropped 4 bases and J dropped 7; count of bases not matched to a gene: 5. The CDR3 is CASSPGQGAGEQYF. The CDR3 nucleotides read TGTGCCAGCAGCCCGGGACAGGGGGCCGGGGAGCAGTACTTC.

CDR3 amino acids: CASSLGPTSGSGFGGSYNEQFF. DNA of the CDR3: TGTGCCAGCAGCTTAGGTCCGACTAGCGGGAGTGGGTTCGGAGGCTCCTACAATGAGCAGTTCTTC. The chain uses TRBV11-2 and TRBJ2-1, with 12 nucleotides matching TRBD2. Germline-derived CDR1 and CDR2 are SGHAT and FQNNGV. This CDR3 region has 22 residues. V shed 1 base, J shed 0 bases, and the junction held 16 bases outside the gene matches.

V and J are TRBV7-2 and TRBJ2-1, with D possibly TRBD1 on 7 matching bases. CDR3 length: 18 amino acids. Germline V lookup: CDR1 SGHTA, CDR2 FQGNSA. Trimming left V 5 bases short and J 1 base short, with 21 bases between. Written as DNA, the CDR3 is TGTGCCAGCAGCACAGGGGTCCCTGCTAGCGCATCCTACAATGAGCAGTTCTTC. It specifies CASSTGVPASASYNEQFF.

This clonotype was counted a single time. This sequence joins TRBV7-8 and TRBJ1-2; TRBD1 might be the D (6 bases). Germline-derived CDR1 and CDR2 are SGHVS and FQNEAQ. This CDR3 contains 15 residues. V was trimmed by 2 bases and J by 2 bases, leaving 12 bases between them. DNA of the CDR3: TGTGCCAGCAGCTTAACAAACAGGGCAAACTATGGCTACACCTTC. It is translated as CASSLTNRANYGYTF.

This chain uses TRBV7-2 with TRBJ2-4; D is ambiguous. Germline loops: CDR1 SGHTA, CDR2 FQGNSA. Trimming removed 1 base from V and 6 bases from J, with 16 bases in between. CDR3 size: 16 residues. CDR3 nucleotide sequence: TGTGCCAGCAGCTTAGTGGCGGCCGAACAATCAAACATTCAGTACTTC. Translating gives CASSLVAAEQSNIQYF.

The chain couples TRBV19 to TRBJ1-5; D not resolved. The germline V gene has CDR1 LNHDA and CDR2 SQIVND (reference sequence). The CDR3 covers 13 residues. V was pared by 5 bases and J by 3 bases, with 8 bases between. The CDR3 loop is CASSLAANQPQHF. CDR3 nucleotides: TGTGCCAGTAGTTTGGCTGCCAATCAGCCCCAGCATTTT. The whole variable domain, remainder taken from reference TRBV19 and TRBJ1-5, is DGGITQSPKYLFRKEGQNVTLSCEQNLNHDAMYWYRQDPGQGLRLIYYSQIVNDFQKGDIAEGYSVSREKKESFPLTVTSAQKNPTAFYLCASSLAANQPQHFGDGTRLSIL.

J is TRBJ1-2 and V is TRBV14; a weak D match, TRBD1 (6 bases). The V and J ends lost 3 bases and 4 bases respectively, with 21 bases between them. Germline CDR1 and CDR2: SGHDN and FVKESK. The CDR3 length is 17 residues. CDR3 residues: CASSQRQVAEIGYGYTF. The CDR3, as DNA: TGTGCCAGCAGCCAGCGACAGGTGGCAGAAATAGGCTATGGCTACACCTTC.

The chain has TRBV7-9 and TRBJ1-2, with TRBD1 matching 9 bases. The V gene end was trimmed by 5 bases and the J gene end by 8 bases; junction bases not matched to a gene: 15. Germline-derived CDR1 and CDR2 are SEHNR and FQNEAQ (reference sequence). This CDR3 has 16 amino acids. CDR3 nucleotides: TGTGCCAGCAGCCAACTCCGGGACAGGGCCTTTGGGGGCTACACCTTC. This codes for CASSQLRDRAFGGYTF.

V gene TRBV12-3 or TRBV12-4 combines with J gene TRBJ1-4; D is unresolved. The V gene lost 5 bases and the J gene lost 8 bases, with 18 bases spanning the gap. CDR3 length: 15 residues. The CDR3, as DNA: TGTGCCAGCAGTGACCAGGACGGACCCAACGAAAAACTGTTTTTT. Translating it yields CASSDQDGPNEKLFF.

This sequence joins TRBV7-6 and TRBJ1-1, with D perhaps matching TRBD1 (5 bases). The CDR3 contains 13 residues. Trimming took off 1 base at V and 7 bases at J, with 10 bases between the two ends. Germline values: CDR1 SGHVS, CDR2 FNYEAQ. This CDR3 reads CASSLGAGGEAFF. The CDR3 bases are TGTGCCAGCAGCTTAGGGGCCGGGGGTGAAGCTTTCTTT.